These 32 T cell receptor beta chains share one sample of origin, sequenced in a study of shared clonotypes between healthy human individuals (dated by TCRdb to the early 2020s). The method was the immunoSEQ multiplex PCR assay. TCRdb carries this immuneACCESS record with in-frame sequences only. Its versions omit some clonotypes, under half of them owing to an unresolved V gene in the studies checked, with the rest unexplained. The sample records about 1 million clones, 75% of which are singletons. The top ten clones comprise over 1.3% of the sample. What was sequenced was memory CD4+ T cells sorted from blood. Sample cell subset or site, as interpreted from the label and publication: CD45RA-negative fraction. These receptors came from a man aged 18 to 30 in good health.

V is TRBV19 and J is TRBJ2-3; D is possibly TRBD1 (5 bases). The CDR3 loop spans 15 amino acids. The V gene lost 5 bases and the J gene lost 0 bases, with 12 bases spanning the gap. Germline-derived CDR1 and CDR2 are LNHDA and SQIVND (reference sequence). The CDR3 is CASSSTGASTDTQYF. CDR3 sequence (DNA): TGTGCCAGTAGTTCTACAGGAGCGAGCACAGATACGCAGTATTTT.

This clone was observed a single time. The chain joins TRBV6-1 to TRBJ2-5; 8 bases map to TRBD2. This CDR3 is 17 amino acids long. Germline V CDR1 and CDR2: MNHNS, SASEGT. Trimming cost V 1 base and J 0 bases; bases outside gene matches: 7. DNA of the CDR3: TGTGCCAGCAGTGAAGACCGGGGGGGTTGGGACCAAGAGACCCAGTACTTC. It yields the protein CASSEDRGGWDQETQYF.

The chain combines TRBV2 with TRBJ1-4; 7 nucleotides align to TRBD1. CDR3 length: 14 amino acids. J was trimmed by 5 bases and V by 6 bases; bases with no gene match: 6. Germline CDR1 SNHLY, CDR2 FYNNEI. The CDR3 loop is CASRPPGGNEKLFF. CDR3 DNA: TGTGCCAGCAGACCCCCAGGGGGGAATGAAAAACTGTTTTTT.

A remark on this clone: The sample contains more than one DNA sequence encoding this CDR3. The CDR3 sequence is CAIKAGGSYNEQFF. CDR3 coding DNA: TGTGCCATCAAGGCGGGAGGGTCCTACAATGAGCAGTTCTTC. The chain uses TRBV10-3 and TRBJ2-1, with 9 nucleotides matching TRBD2. V lost 7 bases, J lost 1 base, and 2 bases stayed unmatched. The CDR3 sequence is 14 residues long. Germline V gene sequence: CDR1 ENHRY, CDR2 SYGVKD.

This chain connects TRBV18 to TRBJ1-2; TRBD1 aligns across 10 bases. Germline loops: CDR1 KGHSH, CDR2 LQKENI. The CDR3 contains 15 residues. V was clipped by 4 bases and J by 5 bases; unmatched bases: 7. The CDR3 spells CASSQGQGRTYGYTF. CDR3 in DNA: TGTGCCAGCTCACAGGGACAGGGGCGGACTTATGGCTACACCTTC.

The V and J genes are TRBV4-1 and TRBJ2-2, with a possible D match to TRBD1 (6 bases). CDR3 length equals 17 residues. Germline V CDR1 and CDR2: MGHRA, YSYEKL. V was clipped by 4 bases and J by 2 bases, with 17 bases between them. The CDR3 loop reads CASSPTGFGPNTGELFF. The CDR3 DNA reads TGCGCCAGCAGCCCCACAGGGTTTGGCCCAAACACCGGGGAGCTGTTTTTT.

This clone has more than one count but fewer than ten. The chain recombines TRBV19 with TRBJ2-5; tentative D call: TRBD2 (7 bases). The length of the CDR3 is 15 residues. V was pared by 8 bases and J by 1 base, with 17 bases between. Germline V lookup: CDR1 LNHDA, CDR2 SQIVND (reference sequence). For the CDR3, the DNA is TGTGCCAGTTCAGCCCGGGGAGGGGGCCAAGAGACCCAGTACTTC. Its translation is CASSARGGGQETQYF.

The chain recombines TRBV6-6 with TRBJ2-3; 11 bases match TRBD1. Trimming at V came to 7 bases and at J to 9 bases, leaving 6 bases not matched to a gene. This CDR3 is 13 amino acids long. The germline CDR1 and CDR2 sequences are MNHNY and SVGAGI (reference sequence). The CDR3 DNA reads TGTGCCAGCATGCTTCGGACAGGGGGCACGCAGTATTTT. Translated: CASMLRTGGTQYF.

This clone was detected only once. The chain joins TRBV19 to TRBJ1-3, with D tentatively TRBD1 (5 bases). The CDR3 consists of 15 residues. The germline CDR1 and CDR2 sequences are LNHDA and SQIVND (reference sequence). The germline V and J ends were trimmed by 3 bases and 0 bases, with 9 bases remaining between them. CDR3 amino acids: CASSILGGSGNTIYF. DNA of the CDR3: TGTGCCAGTAGTATTCTCGGGGGCTCTGGAAACACCATATATTTT.

About this clone itself: Different DNA sequences within this sample yield the same CDR3. This sequence joins TRBV29-1 and TRBJ1-5, with a weak D call TRBD1 (6 bases). Germline assignment: CDR1 SQVTM and CDR2 ANQGSEA. The germline V and J ends were trimmed by 4 bases and 3 bases, with 10 bases remaining between them. The CDR3 spans 13 residues. The DNA for the CDR3 is TGCAGCGTTGGGGCAGGGGACAATCAGCCCCAGCATTTT. Its protein product is CSVGAGDNQPQHF.

This chain's CDR3 is CASSLGPAFTYEQYF. The DNA for the CDR3 is TGTGCCAGCAGCTTAGGTCCAGCTTTTACCTACGAGCAGTACTTC. J is TRBJ2-7 and V is TRBV11-3, with D unclear. Germline V gives CDR1 SGHNT, CDR2 YENEEA. V was pared by 1 base and J by 2 bases, with 12 bases between. This CDR3 comprises 15 residues.

Remarks on this clone: The identical CDR3 is also encoded by other nucleotide sequences in the sample. The chain has TRBV5-1 and TRBJ1-5; D may be TRBD1 (5 bases). Germline CDR1 reads SGHRS; CDR2 reads YFSETQ. The CDR3 has 14 amino acids. The V end was cut by 0 bases, the J end by 3 bases, with 7 bases between. CDR3: CASSLEGANQPQHF. The CDR3 DNA sequence: TGCGCCAGCAGCTTGGAAGGGGCCAATCAGCCCCAGCATTTT.

The chain joins TRBV13 to TRBJ1-3; D ambiguous. V lost 5 bases and J lost 2, with 13 bases in between. Germline CDR1 PRHDT, CDR2 FYEKMQ (reference sequence). CDR3 length: 15 amino acids. The CDR3 loop is CASSAGWQAGNTIYF. The CDR3 DNA reads TGTGCCAGCAGCGCCGGGTGGCAGGCTGGAAACACCATATATTTT.

Only one count was recorded for this clone. The chain joins TRBV30 to TRBJ1-1; D may be TRBD1 (6 bases). CDR3 length: 13 amino acids. Trimming left V 5 bases short and J 4 bases short, with 14 bases between. Germline values: CDR1 GTSNPN, CDR2 SVGIG (reference sequence). The CDR3 region has the DNA TGTGCCTGGGGGGGGCCGCGGGGCACTGAAGCTTTCTTT. This gives the protein CAWGGPRGTEAFF.

This sequence joins TRBV18 and TRBJ1-1; D gene ambiguous. The CDR3 covers 12 residues. Trimming took off 4 bases at V and 11 bases at J, with 14 bases between the two ends. Germline CDR1 reads KGHSH; CDR2 reads LQKENI. In DNA form, the CDR3 reads TGTGCCAGCTCACTGAAGTCGGATTTGGCTTTCTTT. Protein: CASSLKSDLAFF. Drawing the rest from reference TRBV18 and TRBJ1-1, the complete variable domain is NAGVMQNPRHLVRRRGQEARLRCSPMKGHSHVYWYRQLPEEGLKFMVYLQKENIIDESGMPKERFSAEFPKEGPSILRIQQVVRGDSAAYFCASSLKSDLAFFGQGTRLTVV.

The chain carries TRBV5-4 and TRBJ2-4; tentatively, D is TRBD2 (6 bases). V lost 7 bases and J 1 base, leaving 18 bases between the germline ends. This CDR3 has 16 residues. Germline V gene lookup returns CDR1 SGHNT and CDR2 YYREEE (reference sequence). CDR3 DNA sequence: TGTGCCAGCTTCGTGGGAGGAGGGGCGGCCAAAAACATTCAGTACTTC. Translated: CASFVGGGAAKNIQYF.

The genes are TRBV30 and TRBJ2-7; tentatively, D is TRBD2 (6 bases). Germline V gene sequence: CDR1 GTSNPN, CDR2 SVGIG (reference sequence). The CDR3 extends over 12 amino acids. Trimming shortened V by 3 bases and J by 7 bases, and 13 bases separated the two germline ends. CDR3 nucleotide sequence: TGTGCCTGGAGCGGGACTTCAGGAGAGCAGTACTTC. It encodes CAWSGTSGEQYF.

The rearrangement links TRBV5-1 to TRBJ2-1; weak D call: TRBD1 (6 bases). The V end lost 0 bases, the J end lost 9 bases, and 13 bases lay between the germline ends. Germline V gene lookup returns CDR1 SGHRS and CDR2 YFSETQ. This CDR3 has 14 residues. This CDR3 is CASSLVVGAGEQFF. For the CDR3, the DNA is TGCGCCAGCAGCTTGGTAGTGGGGGCGGGTGAGCAGTTCTTC.

Comments on this clone: Other DNA sequences in this sample translate to the same CDR3. The chain carries TRBV10-1 and TRBJ2-2, with 7 nucleotides matching TRBD1. Germline trimming cut 4 bases from V and 1 base from J; bases unmatched to any gene: 3. Germline-derived CDR1 and CDR2 are WNHNN and SYGVQD (reference sequence). The CDR3 contains 15 residues. CDR3 nucleotides: TGCGCCAGCAGTGCTCGGACAGGGAACACCGGGGAGCTGTTTTTT. Its protein product is CASSARTGNTGELFF.

The chain uses TRBV5-1 and TRBJ2-4; D gene uncertain. The CDR3 totals 12 residues. Trimming pared 4 bases from V and 5 bases from J, leaving 7 bases between. Germline-derived CDR1 and CDR2 are SGHRS and YFSETQ. The CDR3 loop is CASSPNQNIQYF. As DNA, the CDR3 is TGCGCCAGCAGCCCGAACCAAAACATTCAGTACTTC.

This chain joins TRBV19 and TRBJ2-7; D possibly uses TRBD1 or TRBD2 (7 bases each). In germline, CDR1 is LNHDA, CDR2 SQIVND (reference sequence). Trimming left V 7 bases short and J 2 bases short, with 18 bases between. The CDR3 is made up of 15 amino acids. The CDR3 DNA is TGTGCCAGTACCCAGGGGGGAGGGACTACCTACGAGCAGTACTTC. As protein: CASTQGGGTTYEQYF.

This rearrangement joins TRBV4-1 to TRBJ2-7, with D unresolved. V shed 0 bases and J shed 2 bases, with 8 bases lying between them. Looked up from germline, CDR1 is MGHRA and CDR2 is YSYEKL. This CDR3 is 14 amino acids long. The chain's CDR3 is CASSQEGPPYEQYF. The CDR3 DNA sequence: TGCGCCAGCAGCCAAGAAGGTCCCCCCTACGAGCAGTACTTC.

V gene TRBV7-2 combines with J gene TRBJ2-2, with 9 positions matching TRBD1. Losses at the gene ends were 5 bases for V and 6 bases for J; bases not matched to a gene: 4. The CDR3 consists of 14 residues. Per the germline V gene, CDR1 is SGHTA and CDR2 is FQGNSA. As DNA, the CDR3 is TGTGCCAGCAGCAAACAGGGGGCGGCCGGGGAGCTGTTTTTT. Translating gives CASSKQGAAGELFF.

The chain couples TRBV5-6 to TRBJ2-7; 7 positions agree with TRBD2. This CDR3 has 14 residues. V lost 4 bases, J lost 4 bases, and 8 bases stayed unmatched. Germline V lookup: CDR1 SGHDT, CDR2 YYEEEE. This chain's CDR3 is CASSLGTITYEQYF. DNA of the CDR3: TGTGCCAGCAGCCTCGGGACTATTACTTACGAGCAGTACTTC. The entire variable domain, with the rest obtained from reference TRBV5-6 and TRBJ2-7, is as follows: DAGVTQSPTHLIKTRGQQVTLRCSPKSGHDTVSWYQQALGQGPQFIFQYYEEEERQRGNFPDRFSGHQFPNYSSELNVNALLLGDSALYLCASSLGTITYEQYFGPGTRLTVT.

The chain uses TRBV5-6 and TRBJ2-7, with D perhaps TRBD2 (5 bases). There are 12 residues in the CDR3. With 3 bases removed from V and 6 bases from J, the gap between germline ends came to 10 bases. The germline gives CDR1 SGHDT, CDR2 YYEEEE. The CDR3 bases are TGTGCCAGCAGCTGGGGAGTTAGCGAGCAGTACTTC. Amino acids: CASSWGVSEQYF.

The chain uses TRBV2 and TRBJ2-5, with TRBD2 matching over 10 bases. The CDR3 totals 15 residues. In germline, CDR1 is SNHLY, CDR2 FYNNEI. Trimming removed 6 bases from V and 5 bases from J; junction bases left unmatched: 9. CDR3 sequence reads: CASRQASGSSETQYF. CDR3 sequence (DNA): TGTGCCAGCAGACAAGCTAGCGGGAGTTCGGAGACCCAGTACTTC.

The rearrangement links TRBV7-7 to TRBJ2-2, with a tentative D call TRBD2 (6 bases). The germline V gene has CDR1 SSHAT and CDR2 FNYEAQ (reference sequence). The CDR3 runs to 13 residues. The CDR3 protein is CASGNGNSGELFF. CDR3 bases: TGTGCTAGCGGCAACGGGAATTCCGGGGAGCTGTTTTTT. Supplemented by reference TRBV7-7 and TRBJ2-2, the full variable domain reads GAGVSQSPRYKVTKRGQDVTLRCDPISSHATLYWYQQALGQGPEFLTYFNYEAQPDKSGLPSDRFSAERPEGSISTLTIQRTEQRDSAMYRCASGNGNSGELFFGEGSRLTVL.

This clone was recorded once. The J gene is TRBJ1-1, the V gene TRBV7-9; D gene uncertain. Per germline, CDR1 SEHNR and CDR2 FQNEAQ (reference sequence). The CDR3 consists of 14 residues. Trimming cost V 5 bases and J 5 bases, with 15 bases left between them. CDR3 coding DNA: TGTGCCAGCAGCCCACCGTCGGGTGGGACTGAAGCTTTCTTT. It codes for CASSPPSGGTEAFF.

The genes are TRBV6-1 and TRBJ1-6; D may be TRBD1 (5 bases). Germline V CDR1 and CDR2: MNHNS, SASEGT. Between the trimmed V and J ends, which lost 3 bases and 10 bases, there was a span of 13 bases. The CDR3 loop spans 14 amino acids. The CDR3 bases are TGTGCCAGCAGTGATATGCCCGAGGGGTCACCCCTCCACTTT. Protein product: CASSDMPEGSPLHF.

The rearrangement joins TRBV30 to TRBJ2-3; 8 bases are a match to TRBD1. The CDR3 has 16 amino acids. V trimming: 4 bases; J trimming: 4 bases; junction bases outside the gene matches: 13. Germline values: CDR1 GTSNPN, CDR2 SVGIG (reference sequence). The CDR3 spells CAWTKNRDRRSDTQYF. The CDR3 DNA follows: TGTGCCTGGACTAAAAACCGGGACAGGAGATCAGATACGCAGTATTTT.

The chain combines TRBV11-2 with TRBJ1-5; D unresolved. The CDR3 sequence is 13 residues long. Germline lookup yields CDR1 SGHAT and CDR2 FQNNGV. V was trimmed by 4 bases and J by 4 bases, leaving 8 bases between them. In nucleotides, the CDR3 is TGTGCCAGCAGCTACCAGGAGAATCAGCCCCAGCATTTT. Amino acid sequence: CASSYQENQPQHF.

This clone was observed a single time. The junction differs from germline at one of its ends, possibly a read error. The rearrangement uses TRBV5-1 and TRBJ2-3, with D possibly being TRBD1 (5 bases). Germline-derived CDR1 and CDR2 are SGHRS and YFSETQ. The CDR3 is made up of 12 amino acids. The CDR3 reads CASRAGTDTQYF. Here the CDR3 DNA reads TGCGCGAGCAGGGCAGGCACAGATACGCAGTATTTT.